The subject of this entry is one TCR beta chain. Its antigen remains unidentified. Per-nucleotide qualities are absent, and no much larger clonotype sits a single base away. The record originates from a study of OX40 agonist ivuxolimab in advanced cancers. Broadly, across the study: Ivuxolimab was an agonistic, fully human IgG2 monoclonal antibody directed against OX40 (CD134), a costimulatory receptor. Intravenous ivuxolimab was administered to patients every 2 weeks at six dose levels: 0.01, 0.1, 0.3, 1.5, 3 and 10 mg/kg. Among the approximately 50 dose-escalation patients, about 19 had hepatocellular carcinoma, approximately 15 melanoma, 9 renal cell carcinoma and 9 head and neck cancer. In the dose-escalation cohort, around four fifths of patients were male, and the mean age was roughly 56 years with a range of roughly 20 to 79. Prior anti-PD-1, anti-PD-L1 or anti-CTLA-4 therapy was permitted, and checkpoint inhibitors had been received by less than 45% of dose-escalation patients. Partial responses occurred in three dose-escalation patients, of whom one had hepatocellular carcinoma and two had cutaneous melanoma. The point of sequencing TCRbeta in the periphery was to test whether ivuxolimab changed TCR sequence diversity and drove clonal T-cell expansion. The paper describes the monotherapy dose-escalation part (N ≈ 50 patients) of the phase I trial of ivuxolimab.

Genomic DNA was extracted from sorted cells for sequencing of the TCRbeta CDR3 region. The immunoSEQ Assay was used for sequencing of TCRbeta CDR3 regions. TCRdb retrieved this table from immuneACCESS and kept in-frame rearrangements only. Not all clones are present; in checked studies, unresolved V genes account for under half, and no reason is known for the remainder. This sample is represented by 20,000 to 25,000 clones; 84% of them were singletons. The ten largest clones add up to approximately 15% of the sample. The trial excluded patients who had a history of autoimmune disease or were on systemic immunosuppression. Peripheral blood for TCR sequencing was drawn from every dose cohort at baseline, at cycle 4 day 1 and at cycle 7 day 1. The samples were taken from a phase I, first-in-human, multicenter, open-label dose-escalation trial of ivuxolimab. The trial enrolled adults with locally advanced or metastatic head and neck squamous cell, hepatocellular, melanoma or renal cell carcinoma. CD4+ and CD8+ T cells were sorted separately from peripheral blood before TCR sequencing.

General study outcomes and caveats: At doses of 0.1 to 3.0 mg/kg, clonal expansion of both CD4+ and CD8+ blood T cells was observed from baseline to week 6. The antigen specificity of the clonally expanded peripheral T cells was not determined. After ivuxolimab, CD8+ T cells had more expanded clones than CD4+ T cells on average. In the 0.1-3.0 mg/kg groups, partial responders were among the patients with the lowest normalized peripheral clonal expansion, particularly in CD8+ T cells. Low levels of normalized T-cell clonal expansion were also shown by some nonresponding patients.

This sample comprised CD4+ or CD8+ T cells sorted from blood, obtained in a trial of the OX40 agonist ivuxolimab. The receptor's source is an adult with an advanced solid tumor such as melanoma, head and neck, liver or kidney cancer.

The nucleotide sequence reads TGTGCCAGCAGCTCCGGTCGAAGGGGCGAGCAGTACTTC. This codes for CASSSGRRGEQYF. This chain is built from TRBV11-2 and TRBJ2-7, and possibly TRBD1, on 5 matching bases. Sequences SGHAT (CDR1) and FQNNGV (CDR2) are obtained from the germline V gene. Trimming at the junction amounts to 4 bases on V and 6 bases on J, and the germline ends lie 13 bases apart. The cysteine opens and the phenylalanine closes a CDR3 of 13 amino acids. Left in the record is the CDR3 DNA by itself, 39 bases read in frame from the first base.